This paragraph covers one TCR beta chain sequence. TCRdb's copy holds only in-frame clones and misses some; the assay was immunoSEQ multiplex PCR. The top ten hold less than 8.5% of the sample, which has some 25,000 clones, 85% to 90% seen once. The sample originates from a study of blood T cell repertoires in COVID-19. Deletions cut 4 bases from V and 3 bases from J, with 7 bases between. CDR1 and CDR2 from the germline V gene are SNHLY and FYNNEI. This CDR3 has 12 residues. The chain uses TRBV2 and TRBJ2-7, with D perhaps TRBD1 (5 bases). The receptor was derived from a human donor in a cohort sampled during active COVID-19. Sequences were obtained from peripheral blood. CDR3 amino acids: CASSVQVYEQYF. CDR3 nucleotides: TGTGCCAGCAGTGTACAGGTCTACGAGCAGTACTTC.